The clone carrying this T cell receptor (beta chain) was counted many times. The CDR3 extends over 19 amino acids. The germline V gene encodes CDR1 MNHEY and CDR2 SVGEGT. V was clipped by 2 bases and J by 2 bases; unmatched bases: 14. TCR alpha and beta CDR3 regions were amplified from RNA using iRepertoire nested multiplex PCR. One entry per CDR3 protein, called by TCRdb with MiXCR from the multiplex PCR reads. The table shows about 400,000 distinct CDR3 sequences, with more than 35% occurring only once. The sample belongs to a study of glioma-infiltrating T cells. The chain employs TRBV6-2 or TRBV6-3 and TRBJ2-1; 8 nucleotides agree with TRBD2. The source of this sequence is a human donor with low-grade glioma or glioblastoma, undergoing nonglioma brain surgery, or in good health (not recorded which). The sample taken for sequencing was glioma tissue, nonneoplastic brain tissue, or PBMCs (not recorded which). The CDR3 DNA follows: TGTGCCAGCAGTTACCCGAGCGGGGGCCCCACCTACCCCTACAATGAGCAGTTCTTC. It codes for CASSYPSGGPTYPYNEQFF.